This T cell receptor (beta chain) emerged from a study of PD-1 blockade in classical Hodgkin lymphoma. Study as a whole: Nivolumab 3 mg/kg was given intravenously every 2 weeks.

On this clone: Its specificity is not known.

This CDR3 spans 14 amino acids. V shed 3 bases, J shed 6 bases, and the junction held 5 bases outside the gene matches. The germline V gene has CDR1 SGHDN and CDR2 FVKESK. TCRdb's copy holds only in-frame clones and misses some; the assay was immunoSEQ multiplex PCR. The table includes tens of thousands of clones, about 93% detected once. Every patient had relapsed following autologous stem cell transplantation, and cohorts differed in brentuximab vedotin exposure. Notes on the study in general: By C4D1, diversity of CD4+ TCRs had risen significantly, whereas that of CD8+ TCRs had not.

The V call is TRBV14, the J call TRBJ1-2; 9 bases are shared with TRBD1. The sample consisted of peripheral blood mononuclear cells (PBMCs), taken at baseline. The receptor comes from a human donor with classical Hodgkin lymphoma. CDR3 in amino acids: CASSHPGQGNGYTF. CDR3 bases: TGTGCCAGCAGCCACCCGGGACAGGGAAATGGCTACACCTTC.